This T cell receptor beta chain was sequenced for a study of blood T cell repertoires in COVID-19. Study at large: PBMCs, B-cell-depleted T cells, or T cells were the source of the cDNA or gDNA that made up the material.

Trimming cost V 5 bases and J 3 bases, with 16 bases left between them. The CDR3 spans 15 residues. Germline V gene sequence: CDR1 SGHVS, CDR2 FNYEAQ. Repertoires were generated with immunoSEQ multiplex PCR, while TCRdb's copy carries only in-frame clones and drops some. The table records 250,000 to 300,000 clones, around 87% of them present only once. The chain uses TRBV7-6 and TRBJ2-5, with a possible D match to TRBD1 (5 bases). This TCR came from a man aged 18 to 30 with active or convalescent COVID-19. The sequenced sample was peripheral blood. As DNA, the CDR3 is TGTGCCAGCAGCCTTAATAGGGGCAGGGAAGAGACCCAGTACTTC. Its translation is CASSLNRGREETQYF.